The 4 T cell receptor beta chains reported below all come from one sample, sequenced in a study of shared clonotypes between healthy human individuals. Repertoires were generated with immunoSEQ multiplex PCR, while TCRdb's copy carries only in-frame clones and drops some. This sample has about 1.5 million clones; 95% to 99% occur once, and the top ten carry about 0.45%. The specimen was naive CD4+ T cells sorted from blood. Subset defined: CD45RA+ positively selected. Receptors originate from a young man in good health.

A word on this clone: Different DNA sequences within this sample yield the same CDR3. The chain recombines TRBV5-1 with TRBJ2-3; no reliable D call. This CDR3 region has 14 residues. V gave up 0 bases and J gave up 0 bases, with 5 bases separating them. Germline loops: CDR1 SGHRS, CDR2 YFSETQ. The CDR3 sequence: CASSLDRSTDTQYF. CDR3 sequence (DNA): TGCGCCAGCAGCTTGGATAGGAGCACAGATACGCAGTATTTT.

The CDR3 spells CASSFRDSIYNEQFF. DNA for the CDR3: TGTGCCAGCAGCTTCAGGGACAGCATCTACAATGAGCAGTTCTTC. The chain links TRBV11-2 to TRBJ2-1; 7 bases match TRBD1. The CDR3 sequence is 15 residues long. Losses at the gene ends were 3 bases for V and 3 bases for J; bases not matched to a gene: 5. The germline gives CDR1 SGHAT, CDR2 FQNNGV.

The V gene is TRBV21-1, the J gene TRBJ2-3. TRBV21-1 is shown as a pseudogene. The CDR3 is 13 residues long. The CDR3 is CASSKARTDTQYF. DNA for the CDR3: TGTGCCAGCAGCAAAGCAAGGACAGATACGCAGTATTTT.

A single count supports this clone. The CDR3 DNA reads TGTGCCAGTTTTAGCGGCCCCTACAATGAGCAGTTCTTC. It specifies CASFSGPYNEQFF. The V gene is TRBV6-1, the J gene TRBJ2-1; tentative D call: TRBD2 (6 bases). Germline V lookup: CDR1 MNHNS, CDR2 SASEGT. The CDR3 extends over 13 amino acids. With 9 bases removed from V and 2 bases from J, the gap between germline ends came to 11 bases.